The entry that follows covers one TCR beta chain sequence. What it binds is not known. This specimen comes from a study of vaccination and CD4 T cells after COVID-19. Noted treatment: roughly 10-day PBMC culture with coronavirus spike peptide pools or control peptides (ViraFEST assay). Germline V gene sequence: CDR1 MNHEY, CDR2 SVGAGI. The CDR3 extends over 14 amino acids. Trimming left V 4 bases short and J 2 bases short, with 12 bases between. Overall study findings and caveats: Spike mono-reactivity was evident in 304 of the 307 vaccine-specific clones derived from convalescent patients.

Sequenced with the Oncomine TCR Beta short-read assay was DNA taken from cultured CD4+ T cells. TCRdb itself ran the PCR reads through MiXCR, one entry per CDR3 protein. The repertoire includes 7,000 to 8,500 distinct CDR3 sequences, approximately 55% of them detected once, and less than 35% sits in the top ten. J is TRBJ2-7 and V is TRBV6-5; D is unresolved. Sequences were obtained from CD4+ T cells from blood, cultured in vitro. The sequence came from a human donor who had recovered from COVID-19. The CDR3 DNA reads TGTGCCAGCAGTTCCCACCATTCGCCCTACGAGCAGTACTTC. Translated: CASSSHHSPYEQYF.